This TCR beta chain is drawn from a study of T cell clones after liver transplantation. Per germline, CDR1 SGHNT and CDR2 YYREEE (reference sequence). After removal of 4 bases from V and 6 bases from J, the junction contained 11 bases not matched to a gene. The length of the CDR3 is 15 residues. Some clones are missing from TCRdb's copy, which holds only in-frame ones; the method was immunoSEQ multiplex PCR. The profile shows tens of thousands of clones, 70% of them singletons. Source: CD4+ T cells from blood, taken at the approximately 15-month timepoint. The chain links TRBV5-4 to TRBJ2-7; 9 bases are a match to TRBD1. The TCR sequence derives from a human patient who received a liver transplant. Some T cells may be transferred from the graft donor. This chain's CDR3 is CASSLATGGSGEQYF. The CDR3 coding sequence is TGTGCCAGCAGCCTGGCCACAGGGGGCAGCGGCGAGCAGTACTTC.